This is a list of T cell receptor beta chains from one sample in a study of molecular identifiers for immune sequencing clone quantification. TCRdb redid the calling of the PCR reads with MiXCR, one entry per CDR3 protein. Seen here are about 40,000 distinct CDR3 sequences, 15% to 20% observed once, and the top ten hold 6.5% to 9%. Sequencing input: naive CD8+ T cells from blood, with Jurkat cell RNA spiked in. Every receptor here comes from a human donor in good health. Some libraries in this study had Jurkat cell RNA spiked in. Each CDR3 is given with its conserved first and last residue. Fields, in order: D gene, V gene, clone size, J gene, CDR3 DNA, CDR3 protein. A D gene is named only where the DNA matches it firmly. Size is stated for part of the rows, as once, few or many counts, or as a class when the clone is expanded.

>-|TRBV4-3|-|TRBJ1-3
TGCGCCAGCAGCCAAGATATTAGGGGGGCTGGTAACACCATATATTTT
CASSQDIRGAGNTIYF
>-|TRBV12-3/TRBV12-4|many|TRBJ1-2
TGTGCCAGCAGTTTTGCCACCTGGGAAGGCTACACCTTC
CASSFATWEGYTF
>TRBD1|TRBV4-1|many|TRBJ2-7
TGCGCCAGCAGCTTGCCGGGACAGGGTTCCGAGCAGTACTTC
CASSLPGQGSEQYF
>-|TRBV5-6|-|TRBJ1-1
TGTGCCAGCTGGGGCGTGATGAACACTGAAGCTTTCTTT
CASWGVMNTEAFF
>-|TRBV4-3|many|TRBJ2-1
TGCGCCAGCAGCCAAGGAAGAGAGGATGAGCAGTTCTTC
CASSQGREDEQFF
>TRBD2|TRBV6-2/TRBV6-3|many|TRBJ2-7
TGTGCCAGCAGCACTCGAGAGCGGGACTCCTACGAGCAGTACTTC
CASSTRERDSYEQYF
>-|TRBV20-1|many|TRBJ1-6
TGCAGTGCTAGAGATACTCGGGCCAGGGGTAATTCACCCCTCCACTTT
CSARDTRARGNSPLHF
>TRBD1|TRBV19|many|TRBJ2-2
TGTGCCAGTAGTCCGATACAGGGGGCGACCGGGGAGCTGTTTTTT
CASSPIQGATGELFF
>-|TRBV18|many|TRBJ2-7
TGTGCCAGCTCATTCCCCCGACAGGACCCCTACGAGCAGTACTTC
CASSFPRQDPYEQYF
>-|TRBV15|few|TRBJ2-1
TGTGCCACCAGCAGCCCGTTGACCGGGGACGGTTACAATGAGCAGTTCTTC
CATSSPLTGDGYNEQFF
>-|TRBV24-1|few|TRBJ2-1
TGTGCCACCAGTGATCGTGGACGCAGCTCCTACAATGAGCAGTTCTTC
CATSDRGRSSYNEQFF
>TRBD2|TRBV27|many|TRBJ2-1
TGTGCCAGCAGCCTAGCGGGAGTGTTTTATGAGCAGTTCTTC
CASSLAGVFYEQFF
>-|TRBV10-3|many|TRBJ2-7
TGTGCCATCAGGGACCCGGGTGCCTACGAGCAGTACTTC
CAIRDPGAYEQYF
>-|TRBV27|many|TRBJ1-2
TGTGCCAGCAGTTTTCGGGCTAACTATGGCTACACCTTC
CASSFRANYGYTF
>-|TRBV7-6|many|TRBJ2-1
TGTGCCAGCAGCCCCCCGGCTGCCGCGGGGGAGCAGTTCTTC
CASSPPAAAGEQFF
>TRBD2|TRBV4-3|many|TRBJ2-1
TGCGCCAGCAGCCAAGTTGAAGTCGGGGTAGCGGGAGACAATGAGCAGTTCTTC
CASSQVEVGVAGDNEQFF
>TRBD2|TRBV13|many|TRBJ2-1
TGTGCCAGCAGCTTTACTAGCGGGAGGAACAATGAGCAGTTCTTC
CASSFTSGRNNEQFF
>-|TRBV5-5|many|TRBJ2-3
TGTGCCAGCAGCTTGCGGGACCCAGATACGCAGTATTTT
CASSLRDPDTQYF
>-|TRBV9|-|TRBJ2-7
TGTGCCAGCAGCGTAGGGGGCCGAGCCTACGAGCAGTACTTC
CASSVGGRAYEQYF
>-|TRBV6-1|many|TRBJ2-7
TGTGCCGGTGGGATGGGCGTTGGGAATACCTACGAGCAGTACTTC
CAGGMGVGNTYEQYF
>-|TRBV6-2/TRBV6-3|many|TRBJ2-1
TGTGCCAGCAGTACCTCCTGGGGGGATGAGCAGTTCTTC
CASSTSWGDEQFF
>-|TRBV7-9|many|TRBJ1-6
TGTGCCAGCAGCTTAGTGCGTGGTGGGAATTCACCCCTCCACTTT
CASSLVRGGNSPLHF
>TRBD1|TRBV29-1|few|TRBJ2-2
TGCAGCGCCTTGACAGGGGGGACCACCGGGGAGCTGTTTTTT
CSALTGGTTGELFF
>-|TRBV29-1|few|TRBJ2-7
TGCAGCGTTGGGGGACACAGCTCCTACGAGCAGTACTTC
CSVGGHSSYEQYF
>TRBD2|TRBV10-3|-|TRBJ2-2
TGTGCCACCTTGCAGGGGTTGGTAGCGGGAGGGCCGAGGACCGGGGAGCTGTTTTTT
CATLQGLVAGGPRTGELFF
>-|TRBV4-3|many|TRBJ2-3
TGCGCCAGCAGCCCCTCCGGGACGGGGGCCGCAGATACGCAGTATTTT
CASSPSGTGAADTQYF
>TRBD1|TRBV13|-|TRBJ2-1
TGTGCCAGCAACTCGGACAGGCAACCGTACAATGAGCAGTTCTTC
CASNSDRQPYNEQFF
>TRBD1|TRBV12-3/TRBV12-4|-|TRBJ1-1
TGTGCCAGCAGTCACCGGGACAGGGAGGGGACTGAAACTTTCTTT
CASSHRDREGTETFF
>-|TRBV7-9|-|TRBJ2-5
TGTGCCAGCAGCTTAGCAGGGGGTAGAGAGACCCAGTACTTC
CASSLAGGRETQYF
>-|TRBV4-2|many|TRBJ2-5
TGTGCCAGCAGCCAAGACCCTGGGGGAGAGACCCAGTACTTC
CASSQDPGGETQYF
>-|TRBV18|many|TRBJ1-6
TGTGCCAGCTCAACCCCTGACTCACCCCTCCACTTT
CASSTPDSPLHF
>-|TRBV7-6|-|TRBJ2-1
TGTGCCAGCAGCTTGTTAGGTTACAATGAGCAGTTCTTC
CASSLLGYNEQFF
>-|TRBV5-6|many|TRBJ2-6
TGTGCCAGCAGCTTGGGGGGGAGGGCCAACGTCCTGACTTTC
CASSLGGRANVLTF
>TRBD2|TRBV12-3/TRBV12-4|many|TRBJ2-7
TGTGCCAGCAGCCTAGCGGGAGTTTCCCACGAGCAGTACTTC
CASSLAGVSHEQYF
>TRBD2|TRBV6-2/TRBV6-3|many|TRBJ2-1
TGTGCCAGCAGTTACTCCGGGACTAGCGGGAGACTAGCCTACAATGAGCAGTTCTTC
CASSYSGTSGRLAYNEQFF